The clone carrying this TCR beta chain was detected only a few times. Its antigen is currently unknown. V was clipped by 0 bases and J by 11 bases; unmatched bases: 8. The CDR3 length is 14 residues. Germline values: CDR1 SGDLS, CDR2 YYNGEE. Every participating donor contributed 7.5 to 10 milliliters of peripheral blood through a draw. Per sample, extraction of total RNA gave at least 5.5 micrograms in every case. These data originate in a study of blood T cells in healthy people across ages. Findings and limits, study-wide: Correlation between TCR beta diversity and naive T cell percentage was strong.

PCR was performed a second time for roughly 7 to 12 cycles using a sample-barcoded 5' primer and a J-beta primer mix. TCRdb analysed the 5' RACE reads with MiXCR anew, one entry per CDR3 protein. The repertoire holds about 1.8 million distinct CDR3 sequences, with roughly 50% as singletons. This TCR came from a woman between 35 and 50 years old in good health. Specimen: blood. This sequence joins TRBV9 and TRBJ2-5; 9 nucleotides line up with TRBD1. CDR3 sequence reads: CASSVGGTGTPQYF. Here the CDR3 DNA reads TGTGCCAGCAGCGTAGGGGGGACAGGGACACCTCAGTACTTC.